The rows below give T cell receptor beta chains drawn from one sample of a study of graft-versus-host responses after intestinal transplantation. Their cognate antigens are unknown. Clones were read by immunoSEQ multiplex PCR, and TCRdb kept only the in-frame ones, dropping some. The sample contains around 120,000 clones, around 96% of which appear only once. The sequencing used unstimulated CD8+ T cells sorted from spleen or lymph node cells, collected before intestinal transplant. The source of these receptors is a human donor who received an intestinal transplant. CDR3s include the opening cysteine and the closing phenylalanine or tryptophan. Each record gives: clone size, V gene, J gene, CDR3 length, D gene, CDR3 protein, CDR3 DNA. D genes are given only for firm matches. Rows give clone size only sometimes, using once, few, many, or a class for an expanded clone.

>-|TRBV11-2|TRBJ2-7|14|-
CASSPEGVPYEQYF
TGTGCCAGCAGCCCGGAGGGCGTCCCCTACGAGCAGTACTTC
>-|TRBV28|TRBJ1-5|15|-
CASSLTTGRHQPQHF
TGTGCCAGCAGTTTAACTACAGGGAGGCATCAGCCCCAGCATTTT
>-|TRBV4-2|TRBJ2-5|15|-
CASSQDGAEQETQYF
TGTGCCAGCAGCCAAGACGGAGCGGAGCAAGAGACCCAGTACTTC
>-|TRBV27|TRBJ1-2|14|TRBD1
CASSEDRGRNGYTF
TGTGCCAGCAGTGAAGACAGGGGGCGGAATGGCTACACCTTC
>-|TRBV5-6|TRBJ2-7|13|-
CASSFTSPYEQYF
TGTGCCAGCAGCTTTACCTCTCCCTACGAGCAGTACTTC
>-|TRBV4-1|TRBJ1-4|14|-
CASSPTGYNEKLFF
TGCGCCAGCAGCCCGACAGGCTATAATGAAAAACTGTTTTTT
>-|TRBV4-3|TRBJ2-2|20|TRBD2
CASSQDGLAGASRDTGELFF
TGCGCCAGCAGCCAAGACGGACTAGCGGGGGCCTCGAGGGACACCGGGGAGCTGTTTTTT
>-|TRBV7-9|TRBJ1-1|15|-
CASSLGSLQNTEAFF
TGTGCCAGCAGCTTAGGGTCCCTACAGAACACTGAAGCTTTCTTT
>-|TRBV28|TRBJ2-1|15|-
CASSLVGTSYNEQFF
TGTGCCAGCAGTTTGGTGGGGACCTCCTACAATGAGCAGTTCTTC
>-|TRBV7-9|TRBJ2-1|15|TRBD1
CASSSWDREYNEQFF
TGTGCCAGCAGCTCGTGGGACAGGGAATACAATGAGCAGTTCTTC
>-|TRBV7-9|TRBJ1-1|13|-
CASSPKRTGGAFF
TGTGCCAGCAGCCCAAAGAGAACGGGGGGAGCTTTCTTT
>-|TRBV7-3|TRBJ2-7|16|TRBD2
CASSLTGTSGLYEQYF
TGTGCCAGCAGCTTAACTGGGACTAGCGGTTTATACGAGCAGTACTTC
>-|TRBV7-6|TRBJ2-3|15|TRBD2
CASSSSGGGVDTQYF
TGTGCCAGCAGCTCTAGTGGGGGGGGAGTGGATACGCAGTATTTT
>-|TRBV10-3|TRBJ1-1|12|-
CAMRGESTEAFF
TGTGCCATGAGGGGGGAGAGCACTGAAGCTTTCTTT
>-|TRBV28|TRBJ2-7|14|-
CASSFQRGGYEQYF
TGTGCCAGCAGTTTCCAGAGGGGGGGATACGAGCAGTACTTC
>-|TRBV11-2|TRBJ2-3|14|-
CASSLGGVTDTQYF
TGTGCCAGCAGCTTAGGGGGGGTCACAGATACGCAGTATTTT
>-|TRBV7-6|TRBJ2-5|13|-
CASSSRIQETQYF
TGTGCCAGCAGCTCCAGGATCCAAGAGACCCAGTACTTC
>-|TRBV4-1|TRBJ2-1|15|TRBD2
CASSHRSGGYNEQFF
TGCGCCAGCAGCCACCGATCGGGAGGGTACAATGAGCAGTTCTTC
>-|TRBV7-9|TRBJ1-2|13|-
CASSTGPNYGYTF
TGTGCCAGCAGCACAGGGCCCAACTATGGCTACACCTTC
>-|TRBV7-9|TRBJ1-2|15|-
CASSLVGAFNYGYTF
TGTGCCAGCAGCTTAGTAGGAGCATTTAACTATGGCTACACCTTC
>once|TRBV10-2|TRBJ2-3|13|-
CASSEFFTDTQYF
TGCGCCAGCAGTGAGTTTTTTACAGATACGCAGTATTTT
>-|TRBV7-7|TRBJ2-2|17|TRBD2
CASSPTPWREETGELFF
TGTGCTAGCAGCCCAACCCCTTGGCGGGAGGAAACCGGGGAGCTGTTTTTT
>-|TRBV28|TRBJ2-1|15|TRBD2
CASRDGTSGINEQFF
TGTGCCAGCAGGGATGGGACTAGCGGGATAAATGAGCAGTTCTTC
>-|TRBV29-1|TRBJ2-1|13|TRBD2
CSTPGLAYNEQFF
TGCAGCACTCCGGGACTAGCGTACAATGAGCAGTTCTTC
>-|TRBV30|TRBJ2-1|15|TRBD2
CAWSTGAGTYNEQFF
TGTGCCTGGAGTACCGGAGCGGGGACCTACAATGAGCAGTTCTTC
>-|TRBV6-1|TRBJ2-4|13|TRBD2
CASSPTSVGIQYF
TGTGCCAGCAGCCCGACTAGCGTGGGCATTCAGTACTTC
>few|TRBV7-9|TRBJ2-1|12|-
CASSLVHNEQFF
TGTGCCAGCAGCTTAGTGCACAATGAGCAGTTCTTC
>-|TRBV7-9|TRBJ2-5|13|-
CASSLFPNGAQYF
TGTGCCAGCAGCTTATTTCCGAACGGGGCCCAGTACTTC
>-|TRBV4-1|TRBJ2-7|13|-
CASSLTYGDEQYF
TGCGCCAGCAGCCTTACTTATGGCGACGAGCAGTACTTC
>-|TRBV19|TRBJ1-1|14|-
CASSIMAGNTEAFF
TGTGCCAGTAGTATTATGGCAGGAAACACTGAAGCTTTCTTT
>-|TRBV9|TRBJ2-1|12|-
CASSVRGDNQFF
TGTGCCAGCAGCGTAAGGGGGGACAACCAGTTCTTC
>-|TRBV2|TRBJ2-1|15|-
CASGFGRHSYNEQFF
TGTGCCAGCGGGTTCGGCAGGCACTCCTACAATGAGCAGTTCTTC
>-|TRBV5-6|TRBJ1-2|14|TRBD1
CASSLGTGVYGYTF
TGTGCCAGCAGCTTGGGAACAGGGGTCTATGGCTACACCTTC
>once|TRBV27|TRBJ2-5|13|-
CASSLSIIETQYF
TGTGCCAGCAGTTTATCGATAATTGAGACCCAGTACTTC
>-|TRBV7-9|TRBJ1-1|15|-
CASSLPGQGGTEAFF
TGTGCCAGCAGCCTACCCGGACAAGGAGGAACTGAAGCTTTCTTT
>-|TRBV27|TRBJ2-7|13|-
CASKGVDSYEQYF
TGTGCCTCCAAGGGCGTCGACTCCTACGAGCAGTACTTC
>-|TRBV9|TRBJ1-2|15|TRBD1
CASSAGQGRGYGYTF
TGTGCCAGCAGCGCAGGACAGGGGAGAGGCTATGGCTACACCTTC
>-|TRBV5-6|TRBJ2-7|14|-
CASSQTGSSYEQYF
TGTGCCAGCAGCCAAACAGGTAGCTCCTACGAGCAGTACTTC
>-|TRBV10-3|TRBJ2-7|15|TRBD1
CAIRMLTGPSYEQYF
TGTGCCATCAGAATGCTGACAGGGCCGTCCTACGAGCAGTACTTC
>-|TRBV9|TRBJ2-7|15|TRBD1
CASSTGQGNGYEQYF
TGTGCCAGCAGCACCGGACAGGGGAATGGGTACGAGCAGTACTTC
>once|TRBV27|TRBJ2-7|15|TRBD2
CASSITSDDSYEQYF
TGTGCCAGCAGTATAACTAGCGATGACTCCTACGAGCAGTACTTC
>-|TRBV6-5|TRBJ1-1|15|-
CASSLSQDMNTEAFF
TGTGCCAGCAGTCTTTCACAGGATATGAACACTGAAGCTTTCTTT
>-|TRBV18|TRBJ2-7|14|-
CASSPPKTDYEQYF
TGTGCCAGCTCACCACCGAAGACAGATTACGAGCAGTACTTC
>-|TRBV5-6|TRBJ2-7|11|-
CASRQGYEQYF
TGTGCCAGCAGACAGGGATACGAGCAGTACTTC
>-|TRBV28|TRBJ2-7|14|TRBD2
CASNPPGLAYEQYF
TGTGCCAGCAACCCTCCGGGACTAGCCTACGAGCAGTACTTC
>-|TRBV7-9|TRBJ2-1|14|-
CASSLSRSYNEQFF
TGTGCCAGCAGCTTATCGCGATCCTACAATGAGCAGTTCTTC
>-|TRBV4-3|TRBJ1-1|13|-
CASSPRGSTEAFF
TGCGCCAGCAGCCCCCGGGGGAGCACTGAAGCTTTCTTT
>-|TRBV20-1|TRBJ2-3|10|-
CSATGSTQYF
TGCAGTGCTACAGGGAGTACGCAGTATTTT
>-|TRBV27|TRBJ2-1|19|TRBD2
CASSSVLAGVRNSYNEQFF
TGTGCCAGCAGTTCAGTACTAGCGGGAGTTCGTAACTCCTACAATGAGCAGTTCTTC
>once|TRBV27|TRBJ2-7|14|TRBD2
CASSSGLAVYEQYF
TGTGCCAGCAGTTCGGGACTAGCGGTCTACGAGCAGTACTTC